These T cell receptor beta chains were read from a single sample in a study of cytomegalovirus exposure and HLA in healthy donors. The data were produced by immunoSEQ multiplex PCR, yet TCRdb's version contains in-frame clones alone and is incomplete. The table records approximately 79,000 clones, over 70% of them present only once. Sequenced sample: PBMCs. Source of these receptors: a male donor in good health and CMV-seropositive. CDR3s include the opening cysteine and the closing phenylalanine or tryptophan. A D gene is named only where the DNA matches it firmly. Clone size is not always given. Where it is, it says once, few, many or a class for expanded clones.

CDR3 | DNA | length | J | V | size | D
CASSTGDYGYTF | TGTGCCAGCAGTACAGGAGACTATGGCTACACCTTC | 12 | TRBJ1-2 | TRBV6-1 | NA | NA
CASNRGASTEAFF | TGTGCCAGCAACCGGGGGGCCAGCACTGAAGCTTTCTTT | 13 | TRBJ1-1 | TRBV5-4 | NA | NA
CAIQGAFGNYGYTF | TGTGCCATACAGGGGGCGTTTGGAAACTATGGCTACACCTTC | 14 | TRBJ1-2 | TRBV28 | once | TRBD1
CASRETGRKSNQPQHF | TGCGCCAGCAGAGAGACAGGGCGCAAAAGCAATCAGCCCCAGCATTTT | 16 | TRBJ1-5 | TRBV10-1 | NA | TRBD1
CASTIAGGHSEQYF | TGTGCCAGCACCATAGCGGGGGGGCATTCCGAGCAGTACTTC | 14 | TRBJ2-7 | TRBV7-2 | NA | TRBD2
CASSPVAGGKETQYF | TGCGCCAGCAGCCCCGTGGCGGGGGGAAAAGAGACCCAGTACTTC | 15 | TRBJ2-5 | TRBV5-1 | NA | TRBD2
CASREGVRTGEAFF | TGTGCCAGCAGAGAGGGGGTACGAACAGGTGAAGCTTTCTTT | 14 | TRBJ1-1 | TRBV27 | NA | NA
CASSVGAGQGLHNEQFF | TGTGCCAGCAGCGTAGGTGCCGGACAGGGGCTCCACAATGAGCAGTTCTTC | 17 | TRBJ2-1 | TRBV9 | NA | TRBD1
CASSSSAGGPYEQFF | TGTGCCAGTAGTAGTTCAGCGGGGGGGCCCTATGAGCAGTTCTTC | 15 | TRBJ2-1 | TRBV19 | NA | TRBD2
CASSVSGSWTGELFF | TGTGCCAGCAGCGTTTCAGGGTCGTGGACCGGGGAGCTGTTTTTT | 15 | TRBJ2-2 | TRBV9 | NA | NA
CASSDSKSSSYNEQFF | TGTGCCAGCAGTGACTCGAAGTCGAGCTCCTACAATGAGCAGTTCTTC | 16 | TRBJ2-1 | TRBV6-4 | NA | NA
CASSFPQGQGVSYEQYF | TGTGCCAGCAGTTTTCCCCAGGGACAGGGGGTCTCCTACGAGCAGTACTTC | 17 | TRBJ2-7 | TRBV28 | NA | TRBD1
CASSLGGAEETQYF | TGCGCCAGCAGCTTAGGCGGGGCGGAAGAGACCCAGTACTTC | 14 | TRBJ2-5 | TRBV5-1 | once | NA
CASTPGGVRDTEAFF | TGTGCCAGTACCCCTGGGGGGGTACGTGACACTGAAGCTTTCTTT | 15 | TRBJ1-1 | TRBV19 | NA | NA
CASSQASRGKDNQPQHF | TGTGCCAGCAGCCAAGCTTCAAGAGGGAAGGACAATCAGCCCCAGCATTTT | 17 | TRBJ1-5 | TRBV4-2 | NA | NA
CASSQEEQFLTSYEQYF | TGTGCCAGCAGCCAAGAGGAGCAGTTCCTCACCTCCTACGAGCAGTACTTC | 17 | TRBJ2-7 | TRBV4-2 | few | NA
CASSRGTGGNQPQHF | TGCGCCAGCAGCCGAGGGACAGGGGGTAATCAGCCCCAGCATTTT | 15 | TRBJ1-5 | TRBV4-1 | NA | TRBD1
CASSPWGGATNEKLFF | TGTGCCAGCAGCCCTTGGGGGGGTGCCACTAATGAAAAACTGTTTTTT | 16 | TRBJ1-4 | TRBV11-2 | NA | NA
CAWAMSGLETQYF | TGTGCCTGGGCGATGTCAGGGTTAGAGACCCAGTACTTC | 13 | TRBJ2-5 | TRBV30 | NA | NA
CASSLATGGTDTQYF | TGCGCCAGCAGCTTGGCCACAGGGGGCACAGATACGCAGTATTTT | 15 | TRBJ2-3 | TRBV5-1 | NA | TRBD1
CAISERRDTDTQYF | TGTGCCATCAGTGAGCGGCGGGACACAGATACGCAGTATTTT | 14 | TRBJ2-3 | TRBV10-3 | NA | NA
CASRLAGTSGRNNEQFF | TGTGCAAGTCGCTTAGCCGGGACTAGCGGGAGGAACAATGAGCAGTTCTTC | 17 | TRBJ2-1 | TRBV12-2 | few | NA
CASGQGQGSMNTGELFF | TGTGCCAGTGGACAAGGACAGGGGAGTATGAACACCGGGGAGCTGTTTTTT | 17 | TRBJ2-2 | TRBV19 | NA | TRBD1
CASSLVGGDGYTF | TGTGCCAGCAGCTTAGTAGGAGGTGATGGCTACACCTTC | 13 | TRBJ1-2 | TRBV7-9 | NA | NA
CASSTQGIGSYEQYF | TGTGCCAGCAGTACACAGGGTATTGGGTCCTACGAGCAGTACTTC | 15 | TRBJ2-7 | TRBV6-6 | NA | NA
CASRRDRISGNTIYF | TGTGCCAGCAGGCGTGACAGAATCTCTGGAAACACCATATATTTT | 15 | TRBJ1-3 | TRBV7-2 | NA | NA
CASSLEGRTSGIDEQYF | TGCGCCAGCAGCTTGGAAGGGCGGACTAGCGGGATCGACGAGCAGTACTTC | 17 | TRBJ2-7 | TRBV5-1 | once | TRBD2
CASRPGTGWNYGYTF | TGTGCCAGCAGGCCCGGGACAGGGTGGAACTATGGCTACACCTTC | 15 | TRBJ1-2 | TRBV28 | NA | TRBD1
CASSQPGQTGELFF | TGCGCCAGCAGCCAACCGGGACAGACCGGGGAGCTGTTTTTT | 14 | TRBJ2-2 | TRBV4-1 | NA | TRBD1
CASSSPPGADNYEQYF | TGTGCCAGCAGCTCCCCCCCCGGAGCAGATAACTACGAGCAGTACTTC | 16 | TRBJ2-7 | TRBV11-3 | NA | NA
CASSLRTGTVDTQYF | TGTGCCAGCAGCTTAAGGACAGGGACGGTCGATACGCAGTATTTT | 15 | TRBJ2-3 | TRBV11-2 | NA | TRBD1
CASSVSGVASTDTQYF | TGTGCCAGCAGTGTTTCCGGGGTGGCTAGCACAGATACGCAGTATTTT | 16 | TRBJ2-3 | TRBV2 | NA | NA
CASGWTRDYVSYNEQFF | TGTGCTAGTGGTTGGACCCGGGACTACGTCTCCTACAATGAGCAGTTCTTC | 17 | TRBJ2-1 | TRBV12-5 | once | TRBD2
CASSVTGTLNTEAFF | TGTGCCAGCAGCGTGACAGGAACCTTGAACACTGAAGCTTTCTTT | 15 | TRBJ1-1 | TRBV5-5 | NA | NA
CASSSEGGGTDTQYF | TGTGCCAGCAGCTCCGAGGGGGGGGGAACAGATACGCAGTATTTT | 15 | TRBJ2-3 | TRBV5-4 | NA | NA
CASSLGQRYGYTF | TGTGCCAGCAGCCTGGGACAGCGGTATGGCTACACCTTC | 13 | TRBJ1-2 | TRBV14 | NA | TRBD1
CASTHSGASYEQYF | TGTGCCAGCACCCATAGCGGGGCCTCCTACGAGCAGTACTTC | 14 | TRBJ2-7 | TRBV5-6 | NA | TRBD2
CASSQDTLGGLFF | TGCGCCAGCAGCCAAGATACTTTGGGAGGACTGTTTTTT | 13 | TRBJ1-4 | TRBV4-3 | NA | NA
CASDRTGNQPQHF | TGTGCCAGCGACCGGACAGGGAATCAGCCCCAGCATTTT | 13 | TRBJ1-5 | TRBV21-1 | NA | NA
CASSQGGQATQEAQYF | TGTGCCAGCAGCCAAGGGGGGCAGGCCACTCAAGAGGCCCAGTACTTC | 16 | TRBJ2-5 | TRBV4-2 | NA | NA
CASSQADRPNQPQHF | TGCGCCAGCAGCCAGGCGGACAGACCCAATCAGCCCCAGCATTTT | 15 | TRBJ1-5 | TRBV4-1 | few | NA
CASSRGSSGTTYEQYF | TGCGCCAGCAGCAGAGGAAGTAGCGGGACTACCTACGAGCAGTACTTC | 16 | TRBJ2-7 | TRBV5-1 | NA | TRBD2
CASLDEEYGYTF | TGTGCCAGCCTCGACGAGGAGTATGGCTACACCTTC | 12 | TRBJ1-2 | TRBV5-6 | NA | NA
CATSRHSPGTGVIHTQYF | TGTGCCACCAGCAGACACTCCCCCGGGACAGGGGTTATTCATACGCAGTATTTT | 18 | TRBJ2-3 | TRBV15 | NA | TRBD1
CASSYGSGGLPDTQYF | TGTGCCAGCAGTTACGGGTCGGGGGGGCTTCCAGATACGCAGTATTTT | 16 | TRBJ2-3 | TRBV6-5 | once | TRBD2
CASSLENQPQHF | TGTGCCAGCAGCTTGGAGAATCAGCCCCAGCATTTT | 12 | TRBJ1-5 | TRBV7-9 | NA | NA
CASSPGVSGANVLTF | TGCGCCAGCAGCCCAGGGGTGTCTGGGGCCAACGTCCTGACTTTC | 15 | TRBJ2-6 | TRBV4-1 | NA | NA
CASSLNGRGYQETQYF | TGTGCCAGCAGCTTAAACGGCAGGGGGTACCAAGAGACCCAGTACTTC | 16 | TRBJ2-5 | TRBV7-3 | NA | TRBD1
CASSVEGGRGYTF | TGTGCCAGCAGTGTAGAAGGGGGTCGGGGCTACACCTTC | 13 | TRBJ1-2 | TRBV25-1 | NA | NA
CASSSGGQSNEKLFF | TGCGCCAGCAGCTCTGGTGGACAGTCTAATGAAAAACTGTTTTTT | 15 | TRBJ1-4 | TRBV5-1 | NA | NA
CASTTGGSNQPQHF | TGTGCCAGCACGACAGGGGGGAGCAATCAGCCCCAGCATTTT | 14 | TRBJ1-5 | TRBV28 | NA | TRBD1
CATSRTQGYNSPLHF | TGTGCCACCAGCAGGACACAGGGGTATAATTCACCCCTCCACTTT | 15 | TRBJ1-6 | TRBV15 | NA | TRBD1
CASSQPAGRVRVQETQYF | TGCGCCAGCAGCCAACCTGCGGGAAGGGTAAGGGTCCAAGAGACCCAGTACTTC | 18 | TRBJ2-5 | TRBV5-1 | once | NA
CASRLSEYRSTEAFF | TGTGCCAGCAGGCTTTCAGAATATAGGAGCACTGAAGCTTTCTTT | 15 | TRBJ1-1 | TRBV28 | NA | NA
CASSFIDRAYGYTF | TGTGCCAGCAGCTTTATAGACAGGGCGTATGGCTACACCTTC | 14 | TRBJ1-2 | TRBV7-9 | NA | TRBD1
CASSQSSNEKLFF | TGCGCCAGCAGCCAATCCTCTAATGAAAAACTGTTTTTT | 13 | TRBJ1-4 | TRBV4-1 | few | NA
CASSLADIISTEAFF | TGTGCCAGCAGCTTAGCCGACATCATATCCACTGAAGCTTTCTTT | 15 | TRBJ1-1 | TRBV11-2 | NA | NA
CASSEVEGAAHGYTF | TGTGCCAGCAGTGAAGTCGAGGGGGCGGCTCATGGCTACACCTTC | 15 | TRBJ1-2 | TRBV2 | NA | TRBD1
CASTQGNSYNSPLHF | TGTGCCAGCACCCAGGGAAACTCCTATAATTCACCCCTCCACTTT | 15 | TRBJ1-6 | TRBV6-5 | NA | NA
CASLSSGDRGRTDTQYF | TGTGCCAGCTTGTCATCAGGCGACAGGGGCCGCACAGATACGCAGTATTTT | 17 | TRBJ2-3 | TRBV7-9 | NA | TRBD1